This T cell receptor (beta chain) was documented in a study of CD8 T cells in Susac syndrome. Findings and limits, study-wide: The authors acknowledged that their TCR sequencing and HLA analysis involved a relatively small number of individuals.

RNA, at about 0.45 to 1 ug, was reverse transcribed with random hexamers. It was immunoSEQ multiplex PCR that amplified TCR beta CDR3 across 54 Vbeta and 13 Jbeta. TCRdb analysed the immunoSEQ multiplex PCR reads with MiXCR anew, one entry per CDR3 protein. The sample includes around 270,000 distinct CDR3 sequences, approximately 90% seen only once; the top ten take roughly 0.2%. With respect to this clonotype: Its antigen is currently unknown.

CD8+ and CD4+ T cells from blood underwent TCR beta sequencing. CDR3 length equals 14 residues. The germline V and J ends were trimmed by 0 bases and 4 bases, with 11 bases remaining between them. CDR1 and CDR2 (germline): SGHRS, YFSETQ. This sequence joins TRBV5-1 and TRBJ2-7; no definite D call. Sequenced sample: CD8+ T cells from PBMCs. The sequence was collected from a human donor with multiple sclerosis. In nucleotides, the CDR3 is TGCGCCAGCAGCTTGGTCCCAGCCAAATACGAGCAGTACTTC. Its protein product is CASSLVPAKYEQYF.